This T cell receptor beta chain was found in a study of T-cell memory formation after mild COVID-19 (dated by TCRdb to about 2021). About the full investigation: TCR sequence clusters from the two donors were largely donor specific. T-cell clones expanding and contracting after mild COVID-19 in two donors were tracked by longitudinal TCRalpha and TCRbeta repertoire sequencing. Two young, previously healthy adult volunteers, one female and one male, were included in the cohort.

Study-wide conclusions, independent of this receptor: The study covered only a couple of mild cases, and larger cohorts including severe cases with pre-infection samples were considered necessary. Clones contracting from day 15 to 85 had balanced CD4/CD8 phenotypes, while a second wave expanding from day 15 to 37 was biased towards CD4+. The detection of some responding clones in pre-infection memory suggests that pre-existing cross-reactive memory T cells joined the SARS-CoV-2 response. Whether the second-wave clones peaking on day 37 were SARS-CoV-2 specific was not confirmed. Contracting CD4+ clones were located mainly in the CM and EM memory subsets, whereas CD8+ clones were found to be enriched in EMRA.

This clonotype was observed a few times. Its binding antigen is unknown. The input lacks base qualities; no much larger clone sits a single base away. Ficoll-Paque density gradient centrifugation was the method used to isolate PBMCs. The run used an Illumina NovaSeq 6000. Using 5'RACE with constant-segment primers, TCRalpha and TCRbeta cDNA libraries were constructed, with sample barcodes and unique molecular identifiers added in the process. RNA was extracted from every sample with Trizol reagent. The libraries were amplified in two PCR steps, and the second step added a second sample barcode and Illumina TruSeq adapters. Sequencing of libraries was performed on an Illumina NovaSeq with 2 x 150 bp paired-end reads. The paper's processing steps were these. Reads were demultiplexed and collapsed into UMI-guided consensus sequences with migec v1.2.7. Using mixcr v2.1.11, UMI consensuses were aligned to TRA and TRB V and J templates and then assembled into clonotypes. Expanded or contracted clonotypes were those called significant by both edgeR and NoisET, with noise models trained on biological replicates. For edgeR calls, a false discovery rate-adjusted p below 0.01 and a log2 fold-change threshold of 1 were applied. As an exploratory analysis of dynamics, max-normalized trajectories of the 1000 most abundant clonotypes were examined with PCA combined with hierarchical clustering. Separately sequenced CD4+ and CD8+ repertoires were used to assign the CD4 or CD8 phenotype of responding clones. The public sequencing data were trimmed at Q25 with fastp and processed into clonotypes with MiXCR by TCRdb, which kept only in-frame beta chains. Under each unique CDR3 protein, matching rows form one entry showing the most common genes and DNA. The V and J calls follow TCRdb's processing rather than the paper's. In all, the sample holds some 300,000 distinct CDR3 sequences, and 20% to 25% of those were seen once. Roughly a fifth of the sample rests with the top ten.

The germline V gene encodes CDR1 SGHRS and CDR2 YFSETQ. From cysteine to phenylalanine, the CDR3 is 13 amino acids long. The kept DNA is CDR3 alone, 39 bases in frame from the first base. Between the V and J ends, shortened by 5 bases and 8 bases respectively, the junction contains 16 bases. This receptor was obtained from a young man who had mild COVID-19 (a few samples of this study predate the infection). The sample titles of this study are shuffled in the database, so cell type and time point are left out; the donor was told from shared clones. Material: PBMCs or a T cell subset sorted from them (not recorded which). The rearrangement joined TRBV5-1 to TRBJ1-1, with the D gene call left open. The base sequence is TGCGCCAGCAGTCCGTCGAGCTTCGAAGAAGCTTTCTTT. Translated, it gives CASSPSSFEEAFF.